This record covers a single TCR beta chain. This sample is part of a study of cytomegalovirus exposure and HLA in healthy donors. Study-level background: It was reported in a later analysis that the 120 or so validation repertoires used the same platform as the 500 to 700 first-cohort repertoires.

This CDR3 spans 15 amino acids. Per the germline V gene, CDR1 is MDHEN and CDR2 is SYDVKM. V lost 3 bases to trimming and J lost 4 bases, with 15 bases between them. Only in-frame clones appear in the TCRdb table, and some are missing; sequencing was by immunoSEQ multiplex PCR. The data show roughly 150,000 clones, with 70% to 90% seen just once and around 3.2% held by the top ten. Among the approximately 110 subjects of the validation cohort, separate from the approximately 660-subject first cohort, were the donors. Source material: PBMCs. V usage is TRBV28 and J usage is TRBJ2-5; the D gene is possibly TRBD1 (6 bases). The TCR comes from a woman aged 18-35 years in good health and CMV-seropositive. The CDR3 sequence: CASSLMGARGETQYF. The CDR3 DNA follows: TGTGCCAGCAGTTTGATGGGGGCTAGGGGAGAGACCCAGTACTTC.